This paragraph covers one T cell receptor (beta chain) sequence. There were TCR beta CDR3 regions amplified from RNA transcripts. The HTBI primer set drove a first-round RT-PCR of the TCR CDR3. TCRdb re-derived calls from the multiplex PCR reads in MiXCR, one entry per CDR3 protein. The data show roughly 350,000 distinct CDR3 sequences, with 11% to 15% seen just once and 20% to 25% held by the top ten. The CDR3 covers 16 residues. Germline CDR1 is MDHEN and CDR2 is SYDVKM. V shed 2 bases and J shed 2 bases, with 13 bases lying between them. The data are from a study of T cells in Graves' hyperthyroidism and ophthalmopathy. Background on the study: It was at initial diagnosis, before any treatment, that peripheral blood was collected.

The rearrangement links TRBV28 to TRBJ2-1, with a weak D call TRBD2 (6 bases). The specimen sequenced was blood. This clonotype was obtained from a woman in her twenties or thirties with Graves' hyperthyroidism. CDR3 residues: CASSLPSAGPYNEQFF. In nucleotides, the CDR3 is TGTGCCAGCAGTTTACCATCCGCGGGGCCCTACAATGAGCAGTTCTTC.